This T cell receptor beta chain was captured in a study of T cell responses to AZD1222 COVID-19 vaccine. Study-wide results and limits: Spike was spanned by vaccine-associated CD4 TCRs, with dominance at 160-218 and 743-854. Repertoire sampling happened only post peak T cell response.

Comment on this clone: Its antigen is still unknown.

Per the germline V gene, CDR1 is SGHAT and CDR2 is FQNNGV. Trimming took off 1 base at V and 5 bases at J, with 14 bases between the two ends. CDR3 length: 15 amino acids. Measured with immunoSEQ multiplex PCR; TCRdb has only the in-frame clones, and not every one. Found here are over 85,000 clones, less than 90% of them singletons; the top ten hold 1.6%. The chain links TRBV11-2 to TRBJ1-1; D is ambiguous. Sequencing used peripheral blood, obtained on day 0 of AZD1222 vaccination. This sequence originates from an adult in good health. The CDR3 coding sequence is TGTGCCAGCAGCTTAGTAAGTCCCGGAGGGACTGAAGCTTTCTTT. This gives the protein CASSLVSPGGTEAFF.